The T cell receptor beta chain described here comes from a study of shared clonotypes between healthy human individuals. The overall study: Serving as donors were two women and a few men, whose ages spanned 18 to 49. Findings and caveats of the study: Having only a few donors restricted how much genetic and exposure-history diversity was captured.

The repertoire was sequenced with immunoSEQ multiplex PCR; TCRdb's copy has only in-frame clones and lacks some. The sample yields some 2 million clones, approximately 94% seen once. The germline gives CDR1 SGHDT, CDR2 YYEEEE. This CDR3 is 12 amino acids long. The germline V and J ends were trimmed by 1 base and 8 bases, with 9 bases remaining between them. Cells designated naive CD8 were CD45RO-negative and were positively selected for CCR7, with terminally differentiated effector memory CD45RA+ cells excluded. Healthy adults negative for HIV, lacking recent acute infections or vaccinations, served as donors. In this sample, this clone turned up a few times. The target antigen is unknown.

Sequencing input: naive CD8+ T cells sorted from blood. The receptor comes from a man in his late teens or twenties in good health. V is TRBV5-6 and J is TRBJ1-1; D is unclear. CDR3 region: CASSLWGGEAFF. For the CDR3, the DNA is TGTGCCAGCAGCTTGTGGGGAGGAGAAGCTTTCTTT.